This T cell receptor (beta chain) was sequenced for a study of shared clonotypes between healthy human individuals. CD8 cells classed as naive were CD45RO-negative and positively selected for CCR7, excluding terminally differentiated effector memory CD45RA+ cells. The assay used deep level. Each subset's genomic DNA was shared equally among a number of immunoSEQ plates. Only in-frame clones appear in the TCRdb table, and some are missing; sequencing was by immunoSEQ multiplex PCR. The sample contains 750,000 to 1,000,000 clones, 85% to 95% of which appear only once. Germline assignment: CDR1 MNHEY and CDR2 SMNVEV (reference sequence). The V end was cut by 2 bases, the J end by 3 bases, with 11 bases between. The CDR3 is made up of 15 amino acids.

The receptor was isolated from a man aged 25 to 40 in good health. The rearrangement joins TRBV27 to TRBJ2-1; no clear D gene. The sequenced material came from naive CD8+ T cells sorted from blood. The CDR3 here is CASSLVMRSYNEQFF. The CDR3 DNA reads TGTGCCAGCAGTTTAGTGATGAGAAGCTACAATGAGCAGTTCTTC.